The entry below gives a single TCR beta chain sequence along with its context. The sample originates from a study of technical replicates of blood from several donors. Sequencing was performed with immunoSEQ multiplex PCR; in TCRdb, only in-frame clones are kept and a portion is missing. This sample has over 65,000 clones, with 94% found just once. This CDR3 has 14 residues. V was trimmed by 7 bases and J by 0 bases, leaving 13 bases between them. Germline CDR1 and CDR2: SQVTM and ANQGSEA. The J gene is TRBJ1-5, the V gene TRBV29-1; perhaps TRBD1 as D (5 bases). The clonotype was recovered from a human donor in good health. The specimen sequenced was T cells isolated from PBMCs. CDR3 sequence: CSASYGGSNQPQHF. The CDR3 DNA reads TGCAGCGCCTCCTACGGGGGTAGCAATCAGCCCCAGCATTTT.